The rows below give T cell receptor beta chains drawn from one sample of a study of T cell changes during pregnancy in multiple sclerosis. TCRdb's table, derived via immunoSEQ multiplex PCR, lists solely in-frame clones and lacks some. The table includes about 77,000 clones, 90% to 95% detected once. The starting material was peripheral blood, obtained after pregnancy. The receptors here all came from a female donor in good health, enrolled as a control in a pregnancy study. Each CDR3 is given with its conserved first and last residue. The order of the fields is V gene, CDR3 length, clone size, J gene, D gene, CDR3 protein, CDR3 DNA. A D gene is named only where the DNA matches it firmly. Size values are once, few and many counts, or a class for expanded clones, and some rows have none.

>TRBV19|14|NA|TRBJ2-1|TRBD2
CASEAGGDYNEQFF
TGTGCCAGTGAAGCCGGGGGGGACTACAATGAGCAGTTCTTC
>TRBV18|14|NA|TRBJ2-3|TRBD2
CASSPAGATDTQYF
TGTGCCAGCTCACCGGCGGGAGCCACAGATACGCAGTATTTT
>TRBV5-4|15|NA|TRBJ2-7|NA
CASSPLLGMGYEQYF
TGTGCCAGCAGCCCGCTTCTCGGGATGGGCTACGAGCAGTACTTC
>TRBV6-6|13|once|TRBJ2-1|TRBD2
CASSYSIAGGEFF
TGTGCCAGCAGTTACTCCATAGCGGGAGGGGAATTCTTC
>TRBV28|15|NA|TRBJ2-2|NA
CASRVNRLNTGELFF
TGTGCCAGCAGGGTCAACAGGCTCAACACCGGGGAGCTGTTTTTT
>TRBV4-1|13|NA|TRBJ2-7|NA
CASSQGSTSEQYF
TGCGCCAGCAGCCAAGGTTCTACGAGCGAGCAGTACTTC
>TRBV2|15|NA|TRBJ2-3|TRBD2
CASSEGLAGLDTQYF
TGTGCCAGCAGTGAAGGACTAGCGGGGTTGGATACGCAGTATTTT
>TRBV7-3|15|NA|TRBJ2-5|TRBD2
CASSRGGGRGETQYF
TGTGCCAGCAGCCGGGGGGGTGGCAGGGGAGAGACCCAGTACTTC
>TRBV10-3|18|NA|TRBJ1-2|TRBD1
CAIKPAPGQGASPHGYTF
TGTGCCATCAAGCCCGCGCCGGGACAGGGGGCTAGTCCTCATGGCTACACCTTC
>TRBV5-8|14|NA|TRBJ2-5|NA
CASSLGGARVTQYF
TGTGCCAGCAGCTTAGGAGGGGCGCGGGTGACCCAGTACTTC
>TRBV28|12|NA|TRBJ2-4|NA
CASRGHGNIQYF
TGTGCCAGCAGGGGGCATGGAAACATTCAGTACTTC
>TRBV2|13|once|TRBJ2-5|NA
CASSRDNQETQYF
TGTGCCAGCAGTAGGGACAATCAAGAGACCCAGTACTTC
>TRBV19|15|NA|TRBJ2-1|TRBD2
CASSIRISGGYEQFF
TGTGCCAGTAGTATTAGGATTAGCGGGGGTTATGAGCAGTTCTTC
>TRBV6-1|15|NA|TRBJ1-2|NA
CASSEAALTGVGYTF
TGTGCCAGCAGTGAAGCGGCCCTAACAGGTGTTGGCTACACCTTC
>TRBV18|13|NA|TRBJ1-2|TRBD1
CASSSFTGVGYTF
TGTGCCAGCTCATCTTTTACAGGGGTTGGCTACACCTTC
>TRBV25-1|14|NA|TRBJ2-7|TRBD2
CASSERSGSNEQYF
TGTGCCAGCAGTGAAAGAAGCGGGAGTAACGAGCAGTACTTC
>TRBV5-4|17|once|TRBJ1-3|NA
CASSTFTPGNSGNTIYF
TGTGCCAGCAGCACCTTCACCCCGGGAAACTCTGGAAACACCATATATTTT
>TRBV4-1|15|NA|TRBJ1-1|TRBD1
CASSLLGQGHTEAFF
TGCGCCAGCAGCCTTTTGGGACAGGGACACACTGAAGCTTTCTTT
>TRBV27|15|NA|TRBJ2-7|TRBD1
CASSLSLTGGYEQYF
TGTGCCAGCAGTTTATCCCTAACAGGGGGCTACGAGCAGTACTTC
>TRBV5-1|17|NA|TRBJ2-7|TRBD2
CASSPGLAGPQSYEQYF
TGCGCCAGCAGCCCGGGACTAGCGGGACCACAGTCCTACGAGCAGTACTTC
>TRBV28|14|NA|TRBJ2-7|NA
CASLAAKPSYEQYF
TGTGCCAGCCTTGCTGCGAAACCCTCCTACGAGCAGTACTTC
>TRBV18|17|NA|TRBJ2-6|TRBD1
CASSRTGTGVGANVLTF
TGTGCCAGCTCCCGAACCGGGACAGGGGTCGGGGCCAACGTCCTGACTTTC
>TRBV2|14|few|TRBJ2-7|NA
CASKSDGSPFEQYF
TGTGCCAGCAAGAGCGACGGCTCACCTTTTGAGCAGTACTTC
>TRBV19|15|many|TRBJ1-5|NA
CASKVPGAAPQPQHF
TGTGCCAGTAAAGTCCCAGGGGCGGCTCCCCAGCCCCAGCATTTT
>TRBV5-6|14|NA|TRBJ2-7|TRBD1
CASRGQGSSYEQYF
TGTGCCAGCAGGGGACAGGGGAGTTCCTACGAGCAGTACTTC
>TRBV7-9|17|NA|TRBJ1-6|NA
CASSLAGRGPSYSPLHF
TGTGCCAGCAGCTTAGCGGGGCGTGGTCCATCTTATTCACCCCTCCACTTT
>TRBV10-3|16|NA|TRBJ2-1|TRBD2
CAISGLAGRSYNEQFF
TGTGCCATCAGTGGACTAGCGGGGAGGAGCTACAATGAGCAGTTCTTC
>TRBV2|14|few|TRBJ1-1|TRBD1
CASSARDRGGGTFF
TGTGCCAGCAGTGCTCGGGACAGGGGGGGAGGAACTTTCTTT
>TRBV19|18|NA|TRBJ1-1|TRBD1
CASSIRGTGGRMNTEAFF
TGTGCCAGTAGTATAAGGGGTACAGGGGGCCGGATGAACACTGAAGCTTTCTTT
>TRBV6-1|14|NA|TRBJ2-3|NA
CASSATRGTDTQYF
TGTGCCAGCAGCGCAACTAGGGGGACAGATACGCAGTATTTT
>TRBV28|16|NA|TRBJ2-7|NA
CASSFPYTGSSYEQYF
TGTGCCAGCAGTTTTCCCTATACAGGGAGCTCCTACGAGCAGTACTTC
>TRBV11-3|15|NA|TRBJ2-7|NA
CASSFSSDRSYEQYF
TGTGCCAGCAGCTTCAGTTCGGACAGATCCTACGAGCAGTACTTC
>TRBV6-1|17|NA|TRBJ2-1|NA
CASSEAPGSPSYNEQFF
TGTGCCAGCAGTGAAGCCCCAGGGTCCCCCTCCTACAATGAGCAGTTCTTC
>TRBV9|15|few|TRBJ2-2|TRBD2
CASSAGLADTGELFF
TGTGCCAGCAGCGCGGGACTAGCGGACACCGGGGAGCTGTTTTTT
>TRBV28|14|NA|TRBJ2-7|TRBD1
CASSLSGGEYEQYF
TGTGCCAGCAGTTTATCAGGGGGCGAATACGAGCAGTACTTC
>TRBV6-1|16|NA|TRBJ2-1|TRBD1
CASSEEGRGLYNEQFF
TGTGCCAGCAGTGAAGAGGGCAGGGGGCTTTACAATGAGCAGTTCTTC
>TRBV7-3|15|NA|TRBJ2-5|TRBD2
CASSSGGSVGETQYF
TGTGCCAGCAGCTCCGGCGGGAGTGTGGGAGAGACCCAGTACTTC
>TRBV7-9|14|NA|TRBJ1-2|NA
CASSLVSVFGGYTF
TGTGCCAGCAGCTTAGTTTCAGTTTTTGGCGGCTACACCTTC
>TRBV19|16|NA|TRBJ1-5|TRBD1
CASMGGRQGDLEPQHF
TGTGCCAGTATGGGAGGGAGACAGGGGGACCTCGAACCCCAGCATTTT
>TRBV19|19|once|TRBJ2-1|TRBD2
CASSIDRATSGRGYNEQFF
TGTGCCAGTAGTATCGACAGGGCTACTAGCGGGAGGGGCTACAATGAGCAGTTCTTC
>TRBV7-9|17|NA|TRBJ1-5|NA
CASSLAAGVRGNQPQHF
TGTGCCAGCAGCTTAGCGGCAGGGGTTCGGGGCAATCAGCCCCAGCATTTT
>TRBV27|14|NA|TRBJ1-5|TRBD1
CASRPTGFSQPQHF
TGTGCCAGCAGACCGACAGGGTTTAGCCAGCCCCAGCATTTT
>TRBV5-1|15|once|TRBJ2-5|NA
CASSLEAGSAKTQYF
TGCGCCAGCAGCTTGGAGGCAGGTTCTGCGAAGACCCAGTACTTC
>TRBV6-4|15|NA|TRBJ2-7|TRBD1
CASSVGTGGSYEQYF
TGTGCCAGCAGTGTCGGGACAGGAGGTTCCTACGAGCAGTACTTC
>TRBV30|14|NA|TRBJ2-7|TRBD1
CAWMDGPGGREQYF
TGTGCCTGGATGGATGGCCCAGGGGGACGCGAGCAGTACTTC
>TRBV7-9|18|NA|TRBJ2-4|TRBD1
CASSRYPDRGQAKNIQYF
TGTGCCAGCAGCCGATACCCAGACAGGGGGCAAGCCAAAAACATTCAGTACTTC
>TRBV7-9|16|NA|TRBJ2-1|TRBD2
CASSARLAGDYNEQFF
TGTGCCAGCAGCGCCAGACTAGCGGGGGATTACAATGAGCAGTTCTTC
>TRBV18|12|NA|TRBJ1-2|NA
CASSPPSGGYTF
TGTGCCAGCTCACCCCCCAGCGGAGGCTACACCTTC
>TRBV28|15|NA|TRBJ1-5|NA
CASSLTAYSNQPQHF
TGTGCCAGCAGTTTAACCGCCTATAGCAATCAGCCCCAGCATTTT
>TRBV18|14|NA|TRBJ1-6|TRBD1
CASSPGTGDSPLHF
TGTGCCAGCTCACCAGGGACAGGGGACTCACCCCTCCACTTT
>TRBV2|16|NA|TRBJ1-5|NA
CASQDSGQGRNQPQHF
TGTGCCAGCCAAGATAGCGGGCAAGGAAGAAATCAGCCCCAGCATTTT
>TRBV10-1|15|NA|TRBJ2-5|TRBD2
CASIRYSGGQETQYF
TGCGCCAGCATTCGTTATAGCGGGGGCCAAGAGACCCAGTACTTC
>TRBV10-3|12|NA|TRBJ2-7|TRBD1
CAISWTGSEQYF
TGTGCCATCAGCTGGACAGGGTCCGAGCAGTACTTC
>TRBV5-1|15|NA|TRBJ2-3|TRBD2
CASGRSGAGTDTQYF
TGCGCCAGCGGTCGTAGCGGGGCAGGCACAGATACGCAGTATTTT